These T cell receptor beta chains were read from a single sample in a study of CD8 T cells in ankylosing spondylitis. TCRdb processed the 5' RACE reads anew with MiXCR; each CDR3 protein has one entry. The table shows about 190,000 distinct CDR3 sequences, with 13% occurring only once. The specimen was blood, either unsorted or a sorted T cell fraction (not recorded which). All receptors come from a female donor with ankylosing spondylitis or in good health (not recorded which). Both conserved end residues are part of each CDR3. Each record gives: CDR3 protein, CDR3 DNA, clone size, J gene, V gene, D gene. D genes are given only for firm matches. The listing skips clone size in some rows; elsewhere it reads once, few, many or a size class.

CDR3aa: CASSQATEQFF
CDR3nt: TGCGCCAGCAGCCAAGCTACAGAGCAGTTCTTC
abundance: .
j_gene: TRBJ2-1
v_gene: TRBV4-3
d_gene: .

CDR3aa: CASSAGTVFNQPQHF
CDR3nt: TGTGCCAGCAGCGCGGGGACAGTATTTAATCAGCCCCAGCATTTT
abundance: .
j_gene: TRBJ1-5
v_gene: TRBV7-9
d_gene: TRBD1

CDR3aa: CASSRSGRMDTEAFF
CDR3nt: TGTGCCAGCAGCCGGTCCGGGCGTATGGACACTGAAGCTTTCTTT
abundance: many
j_gene: TRBJ1-1
v_gene: TRBV3-1
d_gene: .

CDR3aa: CASSSTGVAGELFF
CDR3nt: TGCGCCAGCAGCTCTACCGGGGTGGCCGGGGAGCTGTTTTTT
abundance: .
j_gene: TRBJ2-2
v_gene: TRBV5-1
d_gene: .

CDR3aa: CASSGLAGAEQYF
CDR3nt: TGTGCCAGCAGTGGACTAGCGGGAGCCGAGCAGTACTTC
abundance: once
j_gene: TRBJ2-7
v_gene: TRBV2
d_gene: TRBD2

CDR3aa: CASRPGHFSYEQYF
CDR3nt: TGTGCCAGCAGACCGGGACACTTCTCCTACGAGCAGTACTTC
abundance: once
j_gene: TRBJ2-7
v_gene: TRBV12-3/TRBV12-4
d_gene: .

CDR3aa: CASSGNRGTNQPQHF
CDR3nt: TGTGCCAGCAGTGGTAATCGGGGAACCAATCAGCCCCAGCATTTT
abundance: many
j_gene: TRBJ1-5
v_gene: TRBV12-3/TRBV12-4
d_gene: .

CDR3aa: CASSSYRGEQFF
CDR3nt: TGTGCCAGCAGCTCTTACCGGGGTGAGCAGTTCTTC
abundance: .
j_gene: TRBJ2-1
v_gene: TRBV7-2
d_gene: .

CDR3aa: CASSYQGFEQFF
CDR3nt: TGTGCCAGCAGTTACCAGGGGTTCGAGCAGTTCTTC
abundance: few
j_gene: TRBJ2-1
v_gene: TRBV6-2/TRBV6-3
d_gene: .

CDR3aa: CASSISRGTGELFF
CDR3nt: TGCGCCAGCAGCATAAGCAGGGGTACCGGGGAGCTGTTTTTT
abundance: .
j_gene: TRBJ2-2
v_gene: TRBV5-1
d_gene: .

CDR3aa: CASSPYQRYQPQHF
CDR3nt: TGTGCCAGCAGTCCTTACCAGCGGTATCAGCCCCAGCATTTT
abundance: many
j_gene: TRBJ1-5
v_gene: TRBV6-2/TRBV6-3
d_gene: .

CDR3aa: CSVRGLSGANVLTF
CDR3nt: TGCAGCGTTAGAGGGCTCTCTGGGGCCAACGTCCTGACTTTC
abundance: .
j_gene: TRBJ2-6
v_gene: TRBV29-1
d_gene: .

CDR3aa: CASSAGLASEQYF
CDR3nt: TGTGCCAGCAGCGCTGGACTAGCAAGCGAGCAGTACTTC
abundance: few
j_gene: TRBJ2-7
v_gene: TRBV7-3
d_gene: TRBD2

CDR3aa: CASSYGLGKLNTEAFF
CDR3nt: TGTGCCAGCAGTTACGGACTCGGGAAATTGAACACTGAAGCTTTCTTT
abundance: few
j_gene: TRBJ1-1
v_gene: TRBV6-5
d_gene: .

CDR3aa: CSASPRAGNTGELFF
CDR3nt: TGCAGTGCTAGCCCCCGAGCGGGGAACACCGGGGAGCTGTTTTTT
abundance: .
j_gene: TRBJ2-2
v_gene: TRBV20-1
d_gene: .

CDR3aa: CATSQERASYNEQFF
CDR3nt: TGTGCCACCTCCCAAGAGCGGGCATCCTACAATGAGCAGTTCTTC
abundance: .
j_gene: TRBJ2-1
v_gene: TRBV3-1
d_gene: .

CDR3aa: CASSLLRYNEQFF
CDR3nt: TGTGCCAGCAGCTTATTGCGGTACAATGAGCAGTTCTTC
abundance: few
j_gene: TRBJ2-1
v_gene: TRBV7-3
d_gene: .

CDR3aa: CASSLGWAGDYNEQFF
CDR3nt: TGTGCCAGCAGCTTGGGGTGGGCGGGGGACTACAATGAGCAGTTCTTC
abundance: .
j_gene: TRBJ2-1
v_gene: TRBV5-6
d_gene: TRBD2

CDR3aa: CARLQPSGANVLTF
CDR3nt: TGTGCCCGACTGCAGCCCTCCGGGGCCAACGTCCTGACTTTC
abundance: many
j_gene: TRBJ2-6
v_gene: TRBV12-3/TRBV12-4
d_gene: .

CDR3aa: CSVERFAGGYEQYF
CDR3nt: TGCAGCGTGGAAAGGTTCGCGGGAGGGTACGAGCAGTACTTC
abundance: many
j_gene: TRBJ2-7
v_gene: TRBV29-1
d_gene: TRBD2

CDR3aa: CSASWSGPRTSNEQFF
CDR3nt: TGCAGTGCTAGTTGGAGCGGTCCCCGAACAAGCAATGAGCAGTTCTTC
abundance: many
j_gene: TRBJ2-1
v_gene: TRBV20-1
d_gene: .

CDR3aa: CASSSQGRDEKLFF
CDR3nt: TGTGCCAGCAGCTCACAGGGAAGAGATGAAAAACTGTTTTTT
abundance: .
j_gene: TRBJ1-4
v_gene: TRBV7-6
d_gene: .

CDR3aa: CASSPRTGLGLYSNQPQHF
CDR3nt: TGTGCCAGCAGTCCACGGACAGGGTTGGGGCTCTATAGCAATCAGCCCCAGCATTTT
abundance: many
j_gene: TRBJ1-5
v_gene: TRBV28
d_gene: TRBD1

CDR3aa: CASLLGTGSYNEQFF
CDR3nt: TGCGCCAGCCTTCTCGGGACAGGATCCTACAATGAGCAGTTCTTC
abundance: many
j_gene: TRBJ2-1
v_gene: TRBV5-1
d_gene: TRBD1

CDR3aa: CASSIGDRDDYGYTF
CDR3nt: TGTGCCAGTAGTATCGGGGACAGGGATGACTATGGCTACACCTTC
abundance: .
j_gene: TRBJ1-2
v_gene: TRBV19
d_gene: TRBD1

CDR3aa: CASRSAETQYF
CDR3nt: TGTGCCAGCAGATCGGCGGAGACCCAGTACTTC
abundance: many
j_gene: TRBJ2-5
v_gene: TRBV7-9
d_gene: .

CDR3aa: CCASRQGGPLYEKLFF
CDR3nt: TGCTGTGCTTCCCGACAGGGCGGGCCGCTTTATGAAAAACTGTTTTTT
abundance: .
j_gene: TRBJ1-4
v_gene: TRBV20-1
d_gene: TRBD1

CDR3aa: CASSFNTF
CDR3nt: TGTGCCAGCAGTTTCAACACCTTC
abundance: many
j_gene: TRBJ1-2
v_gene: TRBV12-3/TRBV12-4
d_gene: .

CDR3aa: CATSGPPGTGGFRTQYF
CDR3nt: TGTGCCACCAGCGGACCACCCGGGACAGGGGGCTTTCGGACCCAGTACTTC
abundance: few
j_gene: TRBJ2-5
v_gene: TRBV24-1
d_gene: TRBD1

CDR3aa: CASSLYAEAFF
CDR3nt: TGTGCCAGCAGTTTATACGCTGAAGCTTTCTTT
abundance: many
j_gene: TRBJ1-1
v_gene: TRBV28
d_gene: .

CDR3aa: CASSPGQNNEQFF
CDR3nt: TGCGCCAGCAGCCCGGGACAGAACAATGAGCAGTTCTTC
abundance: many
j_gene: TRBJ2-1
v_gene: TRBV5-1
d_gene: TRBD1

CDR3aa: CASSGQLYEKLFF
CDR3nt: TGTGCCAGTAGTGGACAGCTTTATGAAAAACTGTTTTTT
abundance: once
j_gene: TRBJ1-4
v_gene: TRBV19
d_gene: .

CDR3aa: CASSPRQGPDTQYF
CDR3nt: TGTGCCAGCAGCCCCCGACAGGGCCCAGATACGCAGTATTTT
abundance: .
j_gene: TRBJ2-3
v_gene: TRBV7-9
d_gene: TRBD1

CDR3aa: CASSWGDNEQFF
CDR3nt: TGTGCCAGCAGCTGGGGGGACAATGAGCAGTTCTTC
abundance: few
j_gene: TRBJ2-1
v_gene: TRBV7-3
d_gene: .

CDR3aa: CASSSIHRNTGELFF
CDR3nt: TGTGCCAGTAGTTCCATCCACAGGAACACCGGGGAGCTGTTTTTT
abundance: .
j_gene: TRBJ2-2
v_gene: TRBV19
d_gene: .

CDR3aa: CSAPPGLANEQFF
CDR3nt: TGCAGTGCTCCGCCCGGACTAGCGAATGAGCAGTTCTTC
abundance: few
j_gene: TRBJ2-1
v_gene: TRBV20-1
d_gene: TRBD2

CDR3aa: CASSPLTGQSYEQYF
CDR3nt: TGCGCCAGCAGCCCCCTTACGGGACAGTCCTACGAGCAGTACTTC
abundance: .
j_gene: TRBJ2-7
v_gene: TRBV5-1
d_gene: TRBD1

CDR3aa: CALLLEDRGVETQYF
CDR3nt: TGTGCCCTCCTCCTAGAGGACAGGGGCGTGGAGACCCAGTACTTC
abundance: few
j_gene: TRBJ2-5
v_gene: TRBV27
d_gene: TRBD1

CDR3aa: CSVEGRRDTQYF
CDR3nt: TGCAGCGTTGAAGGGCGACGAGATACGCAGTATTTT
abundance: many
j_gene: TRBJ2-3
v_gene: TRBV29-1
d_gene: .

CDR3aa: CASSFGGPGLATTGELVF
CDR3nt: TGTGCCAGCAGCTTTGGGGGGCCGGGACTAGCGACCACCGGGGAGCTGGTTTTT
abundance: .
j_gene: TRBJ2-2
v_gene: TRBV11-2
d_gene: TRBD2

CDR3aa: CASGSGVSYEQYF
CDR3nt: TGTGCTAGTGGTTCAGGGGTCTCCTACGAGCAGTACTTC
abundance: .
j_gene: TRBJ2-7
v_gene: TRBV12-5
d_gene: .

CDR3aa: CASSGRHDRGDEKLFF
CDR3nt: TGCGCCAGCAGCGGCCGACATGACAGGGGAGATGAAAAACTGTTTTTT
abundance: few
j_gene: TRBJ1-4
v_gene: TRBV4-3
d_gene: TRBD1

CDR3aa: CATSEAGFTGAYNQPQHF
CDR3nt: TGTGCCACCAGCGAGGCCGGATTTACAGGGGCGTATAATCAGCCCCAGCATTTT
abundance: few
j_gene: TRBJ1-5
v_gene: TRBV15
d_gene: TRBD1

CDR3aa: CSARDLTTSWATDTQYF
CDR3nt: TGCAGTGCTAGAGATCTAACTACTAGTTGGGCCACAGATACGCAGTATTTT
abundance: few
j_gene: TRBJ2-3
v_gene: TRBV20-1
d_gene: .

CDR3aa: CSARPGKPEAFF
CDR3nt: TGCAGTGCCCGGCCGGGTAAACCTGAAGCTTTCTTT
abundance: many
j_gene: TRBJ1-1
v_gene: TRBV20-1
d_gene: .

CDR3aa: CASSPKGARMETQYF
CDR3nt: TGTGCCAGCAGCCCCAAAGGGGCACGGATGGAGACCCAGTACTTT
abundance: .
j_gene: TRBJ2-5
v_gene: TRBV7-6
d_gene: .

CDR3aa: CASSQLLAGGTDTQYF
CDR3nt: TGCGCCAGCAGCCAGTTACTAGCGGGAGGAACAGATACGCAGTATTTT
abundance: few
j_gene: TRBJ2-3
v_gene: TRBV4-1
d_gene: TRBD2

CDR3aa: CASSDPTGFDSPLHF
CDR3nt: TGTGCCAGCAGTGATCCGACAGGGTTTGATTCACCCCTCCACTTT
abundance: few
j_gene: TRBJ1-6
v_gene: TRBV2
d_gene: TRBD1

CDR3aa: CSVSPHNEQFF
CDR3nt: TGCAGCGTTTCCCCTCACAATGAGCAGTTCTTC
abundance: .
j_gene: TRBJ2-1
v_gene: TRBV29-1
d_gene: .